The 3 T cell receptor beta chains presented below share a single source sample, sequenced in a study of CD8 T cells in Susac syndrome (dated by TCRdb to the late 2010s). Receptor amplification or capture employed the immunoSEQ multiplex PCR assay. RNA was extracted using the RNeasy kit, and roughly 0.5 to 1 ug of the RNA was reverse transcribed with random hexamers. In-frame beta chains were kept once TCRdb had trimmed the public reads at Q25 with fastp and called clones with MiXCR. CDR3 protein duplicates are merged, each entry listing the most common genes and DNA. Here the sample has roughly 400,000 distinct CDR3 sequences; 75% to 90% occur a single time. In total, the top ten clones hold 0.09% to 0.15% of the sample. The specimen was CD8+ T cells from PBMCs. The receptor set was obtained from a human donor with multiple sclerosis.

The V and J genes are TRBV6-5 and TRBJ2-7; TRBD2 matches 12 bases. The CDR3 consists of 14 residues. With 6 bases clipped from V and 3 bases from J, the junction kept 3 bases outside the gene matches. Germline V gives CDR1 MNHEY, CDR2 SVGAGI. CDR3 loop: CASSGLAGHYEQYF. In nucleotides, the CDR3 is TGTGCCAGCAGCGGACTAGCGGGGCACTACGAGCAGTACTTC.

The chain carries TRBV28 and TRBJ2-3; TRBD2 aligns across 11 bases. There are 18 residues in the CDR3. Germline assignment: CDR1 MDHEN and CDR2 SYDVKM. V shed 2 bases, J shed 3 bases, and the junction held 10 bases outside the gene matches. This CDR3 is CASSLRGSGLAVTDTQYF. CDR3 nucleotides: TGTGCCAGCAGTTTAAGAGGGTCGGGACTAGCGGTAACAGATACGCAGTATTTT. The variable domain in full, completed from reference TRBV28 and TRBJ2-3, reads DVKVTQSSRYLVKRTGEKVFLECVQDMDHENMFWYRQDPGLGLRLIYFSYDVKMKEKGDIPEGYSVSREKKERFSLILESASTNQTSMYLCASSLRGSGLAVTDTQYFGPGTRLTVL.

CDR3 residues: CASSYGANEKLFF. For the CDR3, the DNA is TGTGCCAGCAGTTACGGAGCTAATGAAAAACTGTTTTTT. The chain couples TRBV6-5 to TRBJ1-4; no clear D. Germline-derived CDR1 and CDR2 are MNHEY and SVGAGI. Trimming stripped 2 bases from V and 3 bases from J, with 4 bases between. This CDR3 region has 13 residues.